One T cell receptor beta chain is described in this entry. Its antigen is undetermined. The data were obtained in a study of cytomegalovirus exposure and HLA in healthy donors. At the level of the study: A later analysis reported the 120 or so validation repertoires used the same platform as the roughly 700 first-cohort repertoires. Study observations and caveats: The tendency of first-cohort TCR clusters to co-occur in the 120 validation repertoires was identified by a subsequent analysis. There were 160 or so TCR beta chains listed as cytomegalovirus-associated.

A roughly 120-subject validation cohort, separate from the 666-subject first cohort, supplied the donors. Assay used: immunoSEQ multiplex PCR; TCRdb lists only in-frame clones, some missing. The data contain more than 55,000 clones, around 96% of them singletons. The V end was cut by 7 bases, the J end by 1 base, with 17 bases between. CDR3 size: 16 residues. Germline CDR1 MNHEY, CDR2 SMNVEV (reference sequence). The chain combines TRBV27 with TRBJ1-5; no clear D gene. This receptor was taken from a man aged 18 to 35 in good health and CMV-seronegative. Sequences were obtained from PBMCs. The CDR3 here is CASKFAAAASNQPQHF. The CDR3 DNA reads as TGTGCCAGCAAGTTTGCGGCGGCAGCCAGCAATCAGCCCCAGCATTTT.